Each of the 21 T cell receptor beta chains below was sequenced from the same sample in a study of blood T cell repertoires in COVID-19. Generated by immunoSEQ multiplex PCR, the TCRdb table keeps only in-frame clones and is missing some. The repertoire has about 140,000 clones, around 80% of them found once; the top ten carry 10%. The specimen sequenced was peripheral blood. These receptors were collected from a man aged 55 to 70 with active or convalescent COVID-19.

The J gene is TRBJ1-1, the V gene TRBV30; D gene unclear. Trimming took off 2 bases at V and 1 base at J, with 8 bases between the two ends. This CDR3 is built from 13 residues. Per germline, CDR1 GTSNPN and CDR2 SVGIG (reference sequence). The CDR3 region is CAWSPGSNTEAFF. The CDR3 DNA reads TGTGCCTGGAGTCCAGGATCGAACACTGAAGCTTTCTTT.

The chain has TRBV4-3 and TRBJ2-5; tentative D call: TRBD2 (5 bases). V gave up 0 bases and J gave up 4 bases, with 15 bases separating them. The CDR3 has 16 amino acids. Germline V gene lookup returns CDR1 LGHNA and CDR2 YSLEER. Here the CDR3 reads CASSQDLTPGRETQYF. CDR3 bases: TGCGCCAGCAGCCAAGATCTAACCCCGGGGAGAGAGACCCAGTACTTC.

The CDR3 loop is CASSRGRAGGRTGELFF. In DNA form, the CDR3 reads TGTGCCAGCAGCCGCGGGAGGGCGGGGGGCCGAACCGGGGAGCTGTTTTTT. The genes are TRBV3-1 (or the pseudogene TRBV3-2) and TRBJ2-2, with 9 bases aligning to TRBD2. V trimming: 4 bases; J trimming: 5 bases; junction bases outside the gene matches: 11. CDR3 length: 17 amino acids. Germline assignment: CDR1 LGHDT and CDR2 YNNKEL (reference sequence).

This clone was observed a few times. This rearrangement joins TRBV19 to TRBJ1-1; 9 nucleotides agree with TRBD1. Germline CDR1 and CDR2: LNHDA and SQIVND (reference sequence). This CDR3 is 15 amino acids long. Losses at the gene ends were 6 bases for V and 1 base for J; bases not matched to a gene: 6. CDR3 in DNA: TGTGCCAGTAGAACCTCGGACAGGGGGAACACTGAAGCTTTCTTT. Its translation is CASRTSDRGNTEAFF.

The V and J genes are TRBV5-6 and TRBJ2-3; 7 bases map to TRBD1. From germline, CDR1 is SGHDT and CDR2 YYEEEE. V was clipped by 2 bases and J by 6 bases; unmatched bases: 3. The CDR3 sequence is 13 residues long. CDR3 nucleotides: TGTGCCAGCAGCTTAACAGGGGAGGATACGCAGTATTTT. Its translation is CASSLTGEDTQYF.

V and J are TRBV6-2 or TRBV6-3 and TRBJ2-7, with TRBD2 matching over 11 bases. The germline V gene has CDR1 MNHEY and CDR2 SVGEGT. V trimming: 6 bases; J trimming: 0 bases; junction bases outside the gene matches: 4. This CDR3 contains 15 residues. This CDR3 is CASSSTSGSSYEQYV. CDR3 nucleotide sequence: TGTGCCAGCAGCTCTACTAGCGGGAGCTCCTACGAGCAGTACGTC.

The rearrangement uses TRBV19 and TRBJ1-2, with 10 bases that match TRBD1. Germline V CDR1 and CDR2: LNHDA, SQIVND (reference sequence). The CDR3 has 15 amino acids. Trimming removed 5 bases from V and 4 bases from J; junction bases left unmatched: 7. CDR3 in DNA: TGTGCCAGTAGTGCCGGGACAGGGGCCCCCTATGGCTACACCTTC. Its protein product is CASSAGTGAPYGYTF.

V gene TRBV3-1 (or the pseudogene TRBV3-2) combines with J gene TRBJ2-3; TRBD1 aligns across 8 bases. The germline gives CDR1 LGHDT, CDR2 YNNKEL (reference sequence). J was trimmed by 8 bases and V by 4 bases; bases with no gene match: 11. The CDR3 length is 15 residues. The DNA of the CDR3 is TGTGCCAGCAGCCCTGGGACAGGCGTTTTAGGTACGCAGTATTTT. This codes for CASSPGTGVLGTQYF.

The rearrangement joins TRBV5-1 to TRBJ2-1, with 13 bases aligning to TRBD2. CDR1 is SGHRS, CDR2 YFSETQ, per germline. This CDR3 spans 16 amino acids. With V trimmed by 1 base and J by 10 bases, 8 bases remained unmatched. The CDR3 region is CASSLLTSGGANEQFF. The CDR3 bases are TGCGCCAGCAGCTTGTTAACTAGCGGGGGGGCGAACGAGCAGTTCTTC.

V gene TRBV9 combines with J gene TRBJ2-3; 13 nucleotides match TRBD2. Per germline, CDR1 SGDLS and CDR2 YYNGEE. The V and J ends lost 5 bases and 2 bases, in that order; junction bases with no gene match: 2. This CDR3 is built from 15 residues. The CDR3 region has the DNA TGTGCCAGCAGAGGACTAGCGGGGGACACAGATACGCAGTATTTT. Its translation: CASRGLAGDTDTQYF.

V is TRBV7-6 and J is TRBJ1-4; D not resolved. This CDR3 comprises 15 residues. Trimming removed 1 base at V and 8 bases at J, with 14 bases between. The germline CDR1 and CDR2 sequences are SGHVS and FNYEAQ. Here the CDR3 DNA reads TGTGCCAGCAGCTTAGGAGGCGGGAATGGGGAAAAACTGTTTTTT. This gives the protein CASSLGGGNGEKLFF.

The sample holds a few counts of this clone. The chain joins TRBV7-9 to TRBJ2-7, with a tentative D call TRBD2 (5 bases). Per the germline V gene, CDR1 is SEHNR and CDR2 is FQNEAQ (reference sequence). Trimming pared 3 bases from V and 4 bases from J, leaving 7 bases between. CDR3 length: 12 residues. The CDR3 region has the DNA TGTGCCAGCAGCTTGGAGGAATACGAGCAGTACTTC. It codes for CASSLEEYEQYF. Drawing the rest from reference TRBV7-9 and TRBJ2-7, the complete variable domain is DTGVSQNPRHKITKRGQNVTFRCDPISEHNRLYWYRQTLGQGPEFLTYFQNEAQLEKSRLLSDRFSAERPKGSFSTLEIQRTEQGDSAMYLCASSLEEYEQYFGPGTRLTVT.

The chain's CDR3 is CASSPGLAGGPDTQYF. The CDR3 coding sequence is TGTGCCAGCAGTCCGGGACTAGCGGGAGGGCCGGATACGCAGTATTTT. The rearrangement joins TRBV6-2 or TRBV6-3 to TRBJ2-3, with 16 bases that match TRBD2. The CDR3 extends over 16 amino acids. CDR1 is MNHEY, CDR2 SVGEGT, per germline. V lost 5 bases and J lost 6; bases outside the gene matches: 5.

The rearrangement uses TRBV2 and TRBJ2-4; D is possibly TRBD2 (7 bases). The CDR3 length is 14 residues. The ends were cut back, 1 base at V and 12 bases at J, with 16 bases in the middle. Germline V lookup: CDR1 SNHLY, CDR2 FYNNEI. CDR3: CASSEGGGRGTQYF. The CDR3 DNA reads as TGTGCCAGCAGTGAAGGGGGGGGCCGGGGAACTCAGTACTTC.

A few counts support this clone. V gene TRBV11-3 combines with J gene TRBJ2-7, with TRBD1 identical over 9 bases. This CDR3 spans 13 amino acids. J lost 6 bases, V lost 8 bases, and 8 bases had no gene match. The V gene's germline CDR1 is SGHNT and CDR2 YENEEA. The CDR3 nucleotides read TGTGCCAGCGGCGAGGGACAGGGTTTCGAGCAGTACTTC. It codes for CASGEGQGFEQYF.

This clone was seen just once. The CDR3 region is CASSRQSGLREQYF. The CDR3 nucleotides read TGTGCCAGCAGTCGACAGTCAGGTTTACGCGAGCAGTACTTC. This sequence joins TRBV6-5 and TRBJ2-7; weak D call: TRBD1 (5 bases). Germline V lookup: CDR1 MNHEY, CDR2 SVGAGI. The CDR3 has 14 residues. V was trimmed by 5 bases and J by 6 bases, leaving 17 bases between them.

The gene calls are TRBV5-4 and TRBJ2-2, with no clear D. Germline-derived CDR1 and CDR2 are SGHNT and YYREEE (reference sequence). Trimming shortened V by 2 bases and J by 6 bases, and 5 bases separated the two germline ends. The CDR3 totals 12 residues. The CDR3 spells CASSLPAGELFF. The CDR3, as DNA: TGTGCCAGCAGCTTACCAGCCGGGGAGCTGTTTTTT.

The CDR3 DNA is TGTGCCTGGAGTGATCTCCAGGGGGCGAAAGAGACCCAGTACTTC. This gives the protein CAWSDLQGAKETQYF. This chain joins TRBV30 and TRBJ2-5; 8 bases match TRBD1. CDR3 length: 15 amino acids. Germline V lookup: CDR1 GTSNPN, CDR2 SVGIG (reference sequence). Trimming at V came to 1 base and at J to 3 bases, leaving 7 bases not matched to a gene.

This chain uses TRBV19 with TRBJ1-5, with D perhaps matching TRBD1 (6 bases). The CDR3 is 14 amino acids. V was clipped by 5 bases and J by 5 bases, with 13 bases between them. In germline, CDR1 is LNHDA, CDR2 SQIVND (reference sequence). The CDR3 DNA follows: TGTGCCAGTAGTTTTACAGGGATGGATCAGCCCCAGCATTTT. Translating gives CASSFTGMDQPQHF.

CDR3 protein: CASSVGGGDGYTF. The CDR3, as DNA: TGTGCCAGCAGCGTAGGGGGGGGCGACGGCTACACCTTC. The V and J genes are TRBV9 and TRBJ1-2; possible D gene TRBD1, 6 bases. Trimming removed 0 bases from V and 8 bases from J, with 11 bases in between. Germline values: CDR1 SGDLS, CDR2 YYNGEE. The CDR3 runs to 13 residues.

This chain connects TRBV15 to TRBJ2-5; 12 bases line up with TRBD2. The CDR3 totals 16 residues. Germline V gives CDR1 LNHNV, CDR2 YYDKDF (reference sequence). With 0 bases clipped from V and 5 bases from J, the junction kept 4 bases outside the gene matches. The CDR3 sequence: CATSRDPTSGGETQYF. The CDR3 DNA follows: TGTGCCACCAGCAGAGATCCAACTAGCGGGGGGGAGACCCAGTACTTC.